This T cell receptor (beta chain) came from a study of T cells after yellow fever vaccination. There are many counts of this clonotype. Germline CDR1 is SGHAT and CDR2 is FQNNGV. CDR3 size: 16 residues. V gave up 4 bases and J gave up 2 bases, with 15 bases separating them. TCRdb passed the 5' RACE reads through MiXCR, listing each CDR3 protein once. Of 20,000 to 25,000 distinct CDR3 sequences in the sample, approximately 3.2% are singletons; the top ten hold around 0.98%. This specimen consisted of PBMCs, either bulk or a sorted T-cell subset (CD4+, CD8+, memory, or dextramer-sorted; not recorded which), obtained approximately 40 days after the first yellow fever vaccination. The receptor was isolated from a man younger than 30 who received the YFV17D yellow fever vaccine. V gene TRBV11-2 combines with J gene TRBJ1-3; D remains ambiguous. CDR3 in amino acids: CASSSLGRGTGNTIYF. The CDR3 DNA reads as TGTGCCAGCAGCTCCCTGGGCCGAGGGACTGGAAACACCATATATTTT. The full variable domain, completed using reference TRBV11-2 and TRBJ1-3, is EAGVAQSPRYKIIEKRQSVAFWCNPISGHATLYWYQQILGQGPKLLIQFQNNGVVDDSQLPKDRFSAERLKGVDSTLKIQPAKLEDSAVYLCASSSLGRGTGNTIYFGEGSWLTVV.